The clone carrying this T cell receptor (beta chain) was recorded many times. Germline values: CDR1 DFQATT, CDR2 SNEGSKA (reference sequence). Trimming removed 5 bases from V and 9 bases from J; junction bases left unmatched: 13. There are 14 residues in the CDR3. The data are from a study of neurological immune-mediated disorders. Using its own MiXCR run on the 5' RACE reads, TCRdb lists one record per CDR3 protein. The sample comprises 50,000 to 75,000 distinct CDR3 sequences, roughly an eighth of which are singletons, and over 8.5% rests with the top ten. The rearrangement uses TRBV20-1 and TRBJ2-7; 10 nucleotides agree with TRBD2. Sequenced: PBMCs. The sequence derives from a woman in her sixties with HTLV-1-associated myelopathy (HAM/TSP). The CDR3 is CSAPASGRGERQYF. CDR3 nucleotides: TGCAGTGCTCCCGCTAGCGGGAGAGGAGAGCGGCAGTACTTC.